This paragraph covers one TCR beta chain sequence. Its antigen has not been determined. One end of the junction varies from germline; a read error may be responsible. Collaborating institutions collected whole blood in K2EDTA tubes following their own protocols. For TCRbeta analysis, collaborator samples were shipped as frozen whole blood, as isolated PBMCs, or as DNA extracted from either sample type. The source of the sample is a study of blood T cell repertoires in COVID-19 (dated by TCRdb to 2018 to 2020). General notes on the study: The collaborator samples originated in the United States, Italy and Spain and spanned the acute and convalescent phases of COVID-19. Subjects who had been exposed to COVID-19, were actively infected with it, or had recovered from it provided the deeply sampled blood TCRbeta repertoires that made up the dataset. Where available, HLA class I and class II types were taken from metadata supplied by the sample provider and were not determined by assay-based typing. Sample metadata almost always included a de-identified subject ID, COVID-19 status, age in years and sex. The repertoires were released in a freely available public database intended as a resource for research on the immune response to SARS-CoV-2. Samples were obtained from the ongoing ImmuneRACE study (first 160 participants) and from 1,254 subjects provided by 6 global collaborators. The material from the prospective study consisted of cDNA or gDNA derived from T cells, B-cell-depleted T cells, or PBMCs.

TCRbeta CDR3 regions were amplified from genomic DNA by means of the immunoSEQ Assay, a bias-controlled multiplex PCR. Per the original workflow: Nucleated cell counts per sample were estimated from amplification of reference gene primers within the assay. To quantify the absolute abundance of each unique TCRbeta CDR3 rearrangement, sequence reads were collapsed and filtered. For each sample, productive Simpson clonality was calculated as the square root of Simpson's diversity index over productive rearrangements. Not all clones reach the TCRdb copy of this immuneACCESS table, which keeps in-frame sequences only. Checked studies attribute under half of the gap to unresolved V genes and leave the rest unexplained. V and J calls and clone size are those listed in that table; D and trimming were worked out from the DNA. Counted in this sample were just over 50,000 clones; about 88% of them appeared once. About a sixth of the sample rests with the top ten.

Reading from cysteine to phenylalanine, the CDR3 counts 13 amino acids. The read is trimmed to its CDR3 DNA, 39 bases read in frame from base 1. Per the germline V gene (reference sequence), SSHAT is the CDR1 and FNYEAQ is the CDR2. What the authors observed across the whole study: How much clinical and demographic metadata was included differed by source and by participant, and the metadata was provided uncurated.

Here the chain combines TRBV7-7 and TRBJ1-1; tentative D gene TRBD1, with 5 bases matching. The sequence was collected from a human donor with active COVID-19. The donor label of this sample is uncertain. The sample consisted of peripheral blood. This receptor carries the CDR3 CASSSRVGAEAFF. DNA sequence: TGTGCTAGCAGCTCCCGGGTAGGGGCTGAAGCTTTCTTT.